This TCR beta chain was identified during a study of blood T cell repertoires in COVID-19. Study-level information: Some COVID-19 samples were acute and others convalescent; all came from the United States, Italy and Spain.

Participant-given clinical history determined each cohort assignment. Within 2 weeks of study entry, exposed participants had contacted a PCR-confirmed or clinician-diagnosed COVID-19 case. Libraries were prepared by immunoSEQ multiplex PCR; TCRdb keeps only in-frame clonotypes and omits some of them. The sample carries a few hundred thousand clones, approximately 91% recorded once. CDR3 length equals 18 residues. The clonotype comes from a woman aged 40 to 50 who had been exposed to COVID-19. The J gene is TRBJ1-5, the V gene TRBV12-2. TRBV12-2 is reported as a pseudogene. The sample comprised PBMCs or T cells enriched from blood (not recorded which). This CDR3 reads CASRIKRSGYEGNQPQHF. Here the CDR3 DNA reads TGTGCAAGTCGCATCAAACGGTCGGGGTATGAGGGCAATCAGCCCCAGCATTTT.